This T cell receptor beta chain is from a study of cytomegalovirus exposure and HLA in healthy donors. Germline CDR1 SGHTA, CDR2 FQGNSA. The V end lost 4 bases, the J end lost 6 bases, and 16 bases lay between the germline ends. This CDR3 has 14 residues. The PCR employed 60 Vbeta primers together with 13 Jbeta primers. Generated by immunoSEQ multiplex PCR, the TCRdb table keeps only in-frame clones and is missing some. This sample has about 190,000 clones, with 80% to 85% found just once. The receptor's source is a woman younger than 30 in good health and CMV-seronegative. V is TRBV7-2 and J is TRBJ2-7; D is possibly TRBD2 (6 bases). Material: PBMCs. The CDR3 region has the DNA TGTGCCAGCAGCTCAGCGGGCCAGGTTTCCGAGCAGTACTTC. Translated: CASSSAGQVSEQYF.